This passage covers 12 T cell receptor beta chains from one sample sequenced in a study of blood T cell repertoires in COVID-19. Clones were read by immunoSEQ multiplex PCR, and TCRdb kept only the in-frame ones, dropping some. The sample includes 65,000 to 95,000 clones, roughly 80% of them seen just once. The sample comprised peripheral blood. These TCRs come from a man older than 75 with active or convalescent COVID-19.

The chain couples TRBV2 to TRBJ2-3, with TRBD1 matching over 11 bases. The CDR3 length is 15 residues. V shed 4 bases and J 5 bases; nucleotides not matched to a gene: 5. CDR1 SNHLY and CDR2 FYNNEI come from the germline V gene. The chain's CDR3 is CASSGTGGLGDTQYF. The CDR3 DNA reads TGTGCCAGCAGTGGGACAGGGGGCCTTGGAGATACGCAGTATTTT.

The V gene is TRBV5-1, the J gene TRBJ1-4; D is possibly TRBD1 (5 bases). V was shortened by 4 bases and J by 4 bases, with 11 bases between the two germline ends. Germline V gives CDR1 SGHRS, CDR2 YFSETQ. This CDR3 region has 14 residues. The CDR3 DNA reads TGCGCCAGCAGCCTGACAGCAAATAATGAAAAACTGTTTTTT. This encodes CASSLTANNEKLFF.

The chain joins TRBV24-1 to TRBJ2-3; 8 bases map to TRBD2. This CDR3 region has 16 residues. Germline V gene lookup returns CDR1 KGHDR and CDR2 SFDVKD. V dropped 5 bases and J dropped 3; count of bases not matched to a gene: 9. The chain's CDR3 is CATSGAGGLKTDTQYF. In DNA form, the CDR3 reads TGTGCCACCAGTGGCGCGGGGGGCCTGAAGACAGATACGCAGTATTTT.

This clone was seen a handful of times. The chain recombines TRBV28 with TRBJ1-2; perhaps TRBD1 as D (5 bases). V gave up 6 bases and J gave up 2 bases, with 13 bases separating them. The V gene's germline CDR1 is MDHEN and CDR2 SYDVKM. The CDR3 is 14 residues long. The DNA for the CDR3 is TGTGCCAGCAGACCCCATGGGGGGAACTATGGCTACACCTTC. Translation gives CASRPHGGNYGYTF.

The chain links TRBV19 to TRBJ1-4; 7 nucleotides agree with TRBD1. This CDR3 spans 17 amino acids. Trimming took 0 bases from V and 4 from J; bases not matched to a gene: 8. Germline V gene lookup returns CDR1 LNHDA and CDR2 SQIVND (reference sequence). The CDR3 bases are TGTGCCAGTAGTATAGATAAGGGGTCAGGGGGTAATGAAAAACTGTTTTTT. Amino acid sequence: CASSIDKGSGGNEKLFF.

The genes are TRBV4-1 and TRBJ1-6; perhaps TRBD1 as D (5 bases). Trimming removed 0 bases from V and 13 bases from J, with 13 bases in between. Germline CDR1 and CDR2: MGHRA and YSYEKL. The CDR3 contains 14 residues. CDR3: CASSQDRQGVPLHF. CDR3 nucleotides: TGCGCCAGCAGCCAAGATAGGCAGGGTGTCCCCCTCCACTTT.

The chain combines TRBV10-1 with TRBJ1-1; D remains ambiguous. The CDR3 runs 13 residues. V lost 6 bases to trimming and J lost 1 base, with 9 bases between them. In germline, CDR1 is WNHNN, CDR2 SYGVQD (reference sequence). Here the CDR3 DNA reads TGCGCCAGCAGGGTACAGCCGAACACTGAAGCTTTCTTT. It yields the protein CASRVQPNTEAFF.

V and J are TRBV5-1 and TRBJ2-3, with D possibly TRBD2 on 5 matching bases. The germline V and J ends were trimmed by 8 bases and 6 bases, with 25 bases remaining between them. CDR1 is SGHRS and CDR2 is YFSETQ in the germline V gene. The CDR3 extends over 16 amino acids. This CDR3 is CASSTEGRNIVDTQYF. The DNA for the CDR3 is TGCGCCAGTTCAACCGAGGGCCGTAATATTGTCGATACGCAGTATTTT.

In DNA form, the CDR3 reads TGTGCCAGCAGCTTAGTCGGGCGCGGGACTGAAGCTTTCTTT. Protein product: CASSLVGRGTEAFF. This chain joins TRBV7-8 and TRBJ1-1; D is uncertain. CDR1 and CDR2 (germline): SGHVS, FQNEAQ. The CDR3 runs 14 residues. The germline V and J ends were trimmed by 1 base and 5 bases, with 11 bases remaining between them.

This clone was seen only once. The rearrangement uses TRBV7-9 and TRBJ2-1; D gene ambiguous. The CDR3 is 12 amino acids. Germline V gene lookup returns CDR1 SEHNR and CDR2 FQNEAQ (reference sequence). V was shortened by 5 bases and J by 14 bases, with 16 bases between the two germline ends. CDR3 in amino acids: CASSGEYAAEFF. As DNA, the CDR3 is TGTGCCAGCAGCGGAGAGTACGCGGCCGAGTTCTTC. Based on the CDR3 plus reference TRBV7-9 and TRBJ2-1, the full variable domain is DTGVSQNPRHKITKRGQNVTFRCDPISEHNRLYWYRQTLGQGPEFLTYFQNEAQLEKSRLLSDRFSAERPKGSFSTLEIQRTEQGDSAMYLCASSGEYAAEFFGPGTRLTVL.

This sequence joins TRBV27 and TRBJ1-6; D is ambiguous. CDR1 is MNHEY and CDR2 is SMNVEV in the germline V gene (reference sequence). Deletions cut 5 bases from V and 9 bases from J, with 17 bases between. CDR3 size: 15 residues. CDR3 sequence reads: CASSPVAGRSSPLHF. CDR3 coding DNA: TGTGCCAGCAGTCCCGTTGCCGGAAGGAGTTCACCCCTCCACTTT.

In nucleotides, the CDR3 is TGTGCCAGCAGCTTGATGCCAGGGTTTGGTGAAGCTTTCTTT. This gives the protein CASSLMPGFGEAFF. The chain carries TRBV5-6 and TRBJ1-1, with D tentatively TRBD1 (5 bases). The CDR3 runs to 14 residues. Germline V gene data show CDR1 as SGHDT and CDR2 as YYEEEE. The V end was cut by 1 base, the J end by 7 bases, with 14 bases between.